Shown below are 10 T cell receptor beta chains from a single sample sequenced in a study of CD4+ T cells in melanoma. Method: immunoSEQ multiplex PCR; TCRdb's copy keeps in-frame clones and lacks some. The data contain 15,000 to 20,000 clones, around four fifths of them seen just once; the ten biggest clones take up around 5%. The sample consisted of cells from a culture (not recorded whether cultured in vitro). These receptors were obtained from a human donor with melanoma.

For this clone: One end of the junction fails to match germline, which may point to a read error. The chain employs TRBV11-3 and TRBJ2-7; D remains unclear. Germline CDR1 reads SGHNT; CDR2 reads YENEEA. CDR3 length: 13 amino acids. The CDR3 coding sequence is TGTGCCAGTAGCTTAGGTGTTGACTACGAGCAGTACTTC. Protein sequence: CASSLGVDYEQYF.

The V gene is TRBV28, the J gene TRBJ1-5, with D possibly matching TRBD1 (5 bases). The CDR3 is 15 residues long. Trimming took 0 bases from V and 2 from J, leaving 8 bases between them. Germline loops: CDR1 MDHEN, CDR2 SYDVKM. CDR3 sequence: CASSLWQGGNQPQHF. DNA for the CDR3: TGTGCCAGCAGTTTATGGCAGGGCGGCAATCAGCCCCAGCATTTT.

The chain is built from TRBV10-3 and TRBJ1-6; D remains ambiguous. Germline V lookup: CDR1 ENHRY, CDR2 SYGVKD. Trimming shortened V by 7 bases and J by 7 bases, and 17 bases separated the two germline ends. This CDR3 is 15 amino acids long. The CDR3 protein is CAINSEQSKNSPLHF. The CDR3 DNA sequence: TGTGCCATCAATTCGGAGCAGTCCAAAAATTCACCCCTCCACTTT.

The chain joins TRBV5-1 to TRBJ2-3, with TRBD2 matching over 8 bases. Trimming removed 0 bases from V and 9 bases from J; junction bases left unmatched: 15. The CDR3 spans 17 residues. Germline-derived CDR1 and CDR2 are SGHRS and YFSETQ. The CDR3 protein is CASSLAGGGSLQGTQYF. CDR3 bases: TGCGCCAGCAGCTTGGCAGGCGGGGGGTCTCTCCAAGGCACGCAGTATTTT.

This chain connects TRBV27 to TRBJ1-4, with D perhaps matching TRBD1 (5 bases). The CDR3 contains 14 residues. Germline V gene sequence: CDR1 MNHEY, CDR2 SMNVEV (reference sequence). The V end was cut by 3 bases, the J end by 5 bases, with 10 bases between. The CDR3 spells CASSFYGANEKLFF. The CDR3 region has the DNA TGTGCCAGCAGTTTTTATGGGGCAAATGAAAAACTGTTTTTT.

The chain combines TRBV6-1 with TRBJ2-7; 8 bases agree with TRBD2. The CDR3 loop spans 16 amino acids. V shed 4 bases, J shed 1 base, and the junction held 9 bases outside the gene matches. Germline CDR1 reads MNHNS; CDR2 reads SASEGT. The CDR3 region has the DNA TGTGCCAGCAGTGCCAGGACCGGGGGGGCATCCTACGAGCAGTACTTC. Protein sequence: CASSARTGGASYEQYF.

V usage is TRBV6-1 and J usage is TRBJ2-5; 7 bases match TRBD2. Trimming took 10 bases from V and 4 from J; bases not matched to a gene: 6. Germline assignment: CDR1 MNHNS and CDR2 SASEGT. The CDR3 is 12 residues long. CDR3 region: CAIHTGGETQYF. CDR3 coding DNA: TGTGCCATCCATACGGGGGGAGAGACCCAGTACTTC.

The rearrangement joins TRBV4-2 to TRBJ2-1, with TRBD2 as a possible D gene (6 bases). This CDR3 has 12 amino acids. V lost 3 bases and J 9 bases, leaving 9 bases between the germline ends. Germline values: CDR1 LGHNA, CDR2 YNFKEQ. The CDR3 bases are TGTGCCAGCAGCCAGCAGGGAGGTGAGCAGTTCTTC. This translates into CASSQQGGEQFF.

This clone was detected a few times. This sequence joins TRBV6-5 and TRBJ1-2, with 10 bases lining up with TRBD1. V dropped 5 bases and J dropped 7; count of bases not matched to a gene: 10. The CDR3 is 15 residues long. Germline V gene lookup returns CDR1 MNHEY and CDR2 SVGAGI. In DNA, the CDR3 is TGTGCCAGCAGTGCACCGGGACAGGGGTTTCGTGGCTACACCTTC. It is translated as CASSAPGQGFRGYTF.

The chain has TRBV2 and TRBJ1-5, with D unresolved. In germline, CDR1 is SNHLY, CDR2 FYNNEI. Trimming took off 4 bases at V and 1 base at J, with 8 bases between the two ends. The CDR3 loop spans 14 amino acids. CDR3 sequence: CASSVVGSNQPQHF. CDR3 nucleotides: TGTGCCAGCAGTGTCGTCGGCAGCAATCAGCCCCAGCATTTT.